The next 24 T cell receptor beta chains were all read from a single sample in a study of T cell responses to AZD1222 COVID-19 vaccine. Clones were read by immunoSEQ multiplex PCR, and TCRdb kept only the in-frame ones, dropping some. Among 110,000 to 150,000 clones listed, around 93% were seen once. The source material was peripheral blood, sampled on day 0 of AZD1222 vaccination. Receptors originate from an adult in good health.

V usage is TRBV5-1 and J usage is TRBJ1-1, with TRBD1 as a possible D gene (5 bases). Germline V gene sequence: CDR1 SGHRS, CDR2 YFSETQ. The germline V and J ends were trimmed by 2 bases and 4 bases, with 12 bases remaining between them. This CDR3 spans 14 amino acids. DNA of the CDR3: TGCGCCAGCAGCTTTCAGGGACGGAGCACTGAAGCTTTCTTT. Amino acids: CASSFQGRSTEAFF.

The chain joins TRBV4-3 to TRBJ1-6; the match to TRBD1 covers 8 bases. In germline, CDR1 is LGHNA, CDR2 YSLEER. J gave up 6 bases and V 1 base, and 5 bases lay outside the gene matches. This CDR3 comprises 16 residues. CDR3 in DNA: TGCGCCAGCAGCCAAGTCTGGACAGGGCTTAATTCACCCCTCCACTTT. Protein sequence: CASSQVWTGLNSPLHF.

This chain uses TRBV5-8 with TRBJ1-1, with D possibly TRBD1 on 5 matching bases. Germline assignment: CDR1 SGHTS and CDR2 YDEGEE. V dropped 3 bases and J dropped 8 bases, with 11 bases sitting between them. This CDR3 comprises 12 residues. Here the CDR3 reads CASSWGVVEAFF. CDR3 bases: TGTGCCAGCAGCTGGGGGGTAGTCGAAGCTTTCTTT.

The V call is TRBV28, the J call TRBJ2-2; no clear D. Germline values: CDR1 MDHEN, CDR2 SYDVKM. V lost 6 bases and J 4 bases, leaving 12 bases between the germline ends. The CDR3 covers 14 residues. CDR3 bases: TGTGCCAGCAGGAAGGCAGGTATCACCGGGGAGCTGTTTTTT. Its translation is CASRKAGITGELFF.

The V gene is TRBV6-2 or TRBV6-3, the J gene TRBJ1-1, with TRBD1 as a possible D gene (5 bases). CDR1 and CDR2 (germline): MNHEY, SVGEGT. The V end lost 2 bases, the J end lost 4 bases, and 17 bases lay between the germline ends. The CDR3 is 16 amino acids. CDR3 sequence reads: CASSYSWGRPGTEAFF. CDR3 sequence (DNA): TGTGCCAGCAGTTACAGCTGGGGCAGGCCGGGCACTGAAGCTTTCTTT.

This chain uses TRBV6-5 with TRBJ2-1, with D possibly TRBD2 on 5 matching bases. The V gene lost 2 bases and the J gene lost 10 bases, with 12 bases spanning the gap. Looked up from germline, CDR1 is MNHEY and CDR2 is SVGAGI. The CDR3 runs 13 residues. CDR3 sequence reads: CASSYGLAYEQFF. The CDR3 coding sequence is TGTGCCAGCAGTTACGGGCTAGCTTACGAGCAGTTCTTC.

The chain joins TRBV4-3 to TRBJ2-6; D call uncertain. V lost 3 bases and J 2 bases, leaving 11 bases between the germline ends. The germline V gene encodes CDR1 LGHNA and CDR2 YSLEER. The CDR3 spans 16 residues. The CDR3 region is CASSHHTLPGANVLTF. The CDR3 DNA follows: TGCGCCAGCAGCCACCATACTCTCCCTGGGGCCAACGTCCTGACTTTC.

This clone was found once. V and J are TRBV7-2 and TRBJ2-2; 8 bases agree with TRBD2. This CDR3 has 16 residues. CDR1 and CDR2 (germline): SGHTA, FQGNSA. Trimming at V came to 6 bases and at J to 3 bases, leaving 9 bases not matched to a gene. In nucleotides, the CDR3 is TGTGCCAGCAGTCATCAGCGGGAGTGGTACACCGGGGAGCTGTTTTTT. It translates to CASSHQREWYTGELFF.

V usage is TRBV15 and J usage is TRBJ2-3, with TRBD2 matching 12 bases. The CDR3 sequence is 19 residues long. The V gene's germline CDR1 is LNHNV and CDR2 YYDKDF (reference sequence). The J segment lost 2 bases and the V segment lost 0 bases, leaving 9 bases of the junction unmatched. The CDR3 DNA sequence: TGTGCCACCAGCAGAGAACTAGCGGGGGGTAGGTCTTACACAGATACGCAGTATTTT. Translated, it gives CATSRELAGGRSYTDTQYF.

This clone has a single count. The rearrangement links TRBV24-1 to TRBJ2-7; tentatively, D is TRBD2 (6 bases). Trimming left V 5 bases short and J 2 bases short, with 18 bases between. The CDR3 is made up of 16 amino acids. Germline V gives CDR1 KGHDR, CDR2 SFDVKD. CDR3 nucleotides: TGTGCCACCAGTGGAGCCTCCGGGACTGATCCCTACGAGCAGTACTTC. Translated, it gives CATSGASGTDPYEQYF.

The chain combines TRBV5-1 with TRBJ2-6, with 7 nucleotides matching TRBD2. CDR3 size: 16 residues. Germline lookup yields CDR1 SGHRS and CDR2 YFSETQ. V trimming: 3 bases; J trimming: 2 bases; junction bases outside the gene matches: 5. The CDR3: CASSSGTMAGANVLTF. In DNA, the CDR3 is TGCGCCAGCAGCTCCGGGACTATGGCTGGGGCCAACGTCCTGACTTTC.

V usage is TRBV2 and J usage is TRBJ1-5; D is possibly TRBD1 (6 bases). This CDR3 region has 14 residues. CDR1 SNHLY and CDR2 FYNNEI come from the germline V gene. Trimming left V 5 bases short and J 6 bases short, with 14 bases between. DNA of the CDR3: TGTGCCAGCAGTAAACAGGGAGCGGCTCAGCCCCAGCATTTT. Its translation: CASSKQGAAQPQHF. The variable domain in full, with the rest retrieved from reference TRBV2 and TRBJ1-5, is EPEVTQTPSHQVTQMGQEVILRCVPISNHLYFYWYRQILGQKVEFLVSFYNNEISEKSEIFDDQFSVERPDGSNFTLKIRSTKLEDSAMYFCASSKQGAAQPQHFGDGTRLSIL.

The DNA for the CDR3 is TGTGCCAGCAGCTCCTGGGACACAGCCTACAATGAGCAGTTCTTC. Protein sequence: CASSSWDTAYNEQFF. The chain carries TRBV11-2 and TRBJ2-1; D may be TRBD1 (6 bases). Germline CDR1 is SGHAT and CDR2 is FQNNGV. The V end lost 4 bases, the J end lost 2 bases, and 12 bases lay between the germline ends. The CDR3 has 15 amino acids.

V usage is TRBV11-2 and J usage is TRBJ2-5; D unresolved. In germline, CDR1 is SGHAT, CDR2 FQNNGV. V was cut by 0 bases and J by 5 bases, with 13 bases left in between. The CDR3 sequence is 15 residues long. The CDR3: CASSLDWQSRETQYF. The CDR3 DNA reads TGTGCCAGCAGCTTAGATTGGCAGTCAAGGGAGACCCAGTACTTC.

The V call is TRBV27, the J call TRBJ2-3; 7 bases are shared with TRBD2. With 8 bases clipped from V and 6 bases from J, the junction kept 8 bases outside the gene matches. Germline CDR1 and CDR2: MNHEY and SMNVEV (reference sequence). CDR3 length equals 13 residues. The CDR3 DNA reads TGTGCCAGCTGGGGAGGGAGCTGGGATACGCAGTATTTT. This translates into CASWGGSWDTQYF.

This chain uses TRBV11-2 with TRBJ2-1; TRBD1 might be the D (5 bases). Germline V gives CDR1 SGHAT, CDR2 FQNNGV. Trimming shortened V by 5 bases and J by 10 bases, and 12 bases separated the two germline ends. The CDR3 totals 12 residues. In DNA, the CDR3 is TGTGCCAGCAGCCCATTCAAGGGGGAGCAGTTCTTC. It specifies CASSPFKGEQFF.

V is TRBV7-6 and J is TRBJ1-4, with 7 bases identical to TRBD1. CDR3 length equals 14 residues. With 6 bases clipped from V and 8 bases from J, the junction kept 9 bases outside the gene matches. CDR1 SGHVS and CDR2 FNYEAQ come from the germline V gene. CDR3 amino acids: CASSSGGIGEKLFF. As DNA, the CDR3 is TGTGCCAGCAGTTCAGGGGGGATAGGCGAAAAACTGTTTTTT. The full variable domain, completed using reference TRBV7-6 and TRBJ1-4, is GAGVSQSPRYKVTKRGQDVALRCDPISGHVSLYWYRQALGQGPEFLTYFNYEAQQDKSGLPNDRFSAERPEGSISTLTIQRTEQRDSAMYRCASSSGGIGEKLFFGSGTQLSVL.

The chain has TRBV5-3 and TRBJ1-5; D is undetermined. TRBV5-3 is known as an ORF, though its function is uncertain. The CDR3 runs to 15 residues. The V end was cut by 1 base, the J end by 7 bases, with 15 bases between. Here the CDR3 reads CARSLSGVGGQPQHF. CDR3 DNA sequence: TGTGCCAGAAGCTTGTCCGGCGTAGGAGGGCAGCCCCAGCATTTT.

The V and J genes are TRBV9 and TRBJ2-1; 10 bases line up with TRBD2. The germline gives CDR1 SGDLS, CDR2 YYNGEE. This CDR3 region has 18 residues. J gave up 2 bases and V 0 bases, and 8 bases lay outside the gene matches. The chain's CDR3 is CASSVGLAGDSPYNEQFF. The CDR3 region has the DNA TGTGCCAGCAGCGTAGGGCTAGCGGGAGATTCTCCCTACAATGAGCAGTTCTTC.

The chain carries TRBV18 and TRBJ2-7, with 8 bases identical to TRBD1. Per the germline V gene, CDR1 is KGHSH and CDR2 is LQKENI. J was trimmed by 0 bases and V by 2 bases; bases with no gene match: 3. The CDR3 runs to 15 residues. This chain's CDR3 is CASSPGTGSSYEQYF. The CDR3 DNA sequence: TGTGCCAGCTCACCAGGGACAGGTAGCTCCTACGAGCAGTACTTC.

V is TRBV19 and J is TRBJ2-1; D is unresolved. The CDR3 consists of 11 residues. V lost 3 bases to trimming and J lost 6 bases, with 3 bases between them. The germline gives CDR1 LNHDA, CDR2 SQIVND (reference sequence). The CDR3 here is CASSIINEQFF. DNA of the CDR3: TGTGCCAGTAGTATCATCAATGAGCAGTTCTTC.

The chain couples TRBV6-4 to TRBJ2-7; D is unresolved. The CDR3 is made up of 15 amino acids. Trimming took off 2 bases at V and 2 bases at J, with 13 bases between the two ends. CDR1 MRHNA and CDR2 SNTAGT come from the germline V gene. The CDR3 nucleotides read TGTGCCAGCAGTGACGGCAGGTATGACCCCTACGAGCAGTACTTC. Encoded protein: CASSDGRYDPYEQYF.

The rearrangement uses TRBV24-1 and TRBJ2-1; D possibly matches TRBD1 or TRBD2 (6 bases each). CDR3 size: 16 residues. V gave up 0 bases and J gave up 6 bases, with 14 bases separating them. CDR1 and CDR2 (germline): KGHDR, SFDVKD. CDR3 DNA sequence: TGTGCCACCAGTGATTTGCTTGGGGGGCCCAGCAATGAGCAGTTCTTC. This translates into CATSDLLGGPSNEQFF.

The rearrangement links TRBV7-8 to TRBJ2-5; D is uncertain. Trimming pared 3 bases from V and 5 bases from J, leaving 7 bases between. The CDR3 is made up of 12 amino acids. Germline V CDR1 and CDR2: SGHVS, FQNEAQ. The CDR3 DNA is TGTGCCAGCAGCTTCCGCTCGGAGACCCAGTACTTC. It specifies CASSFRSETQYF.